Sequencing of this T cell receptor beta chain was carried out in a study of naive and memory T cell subsets (dated by TCRdb to about 2017). Study-level background: An open-source, UMI-based TCR alpha and beta sequencing pipeline was applied to sorted naive and memory peripheral blood T cell subsets. RNA was DNase-treated and reverse transcribed with TCR constant-region primers, mostly using SuperScript III. The functional CMV T cell responses agreed completely with IgG serology results.

Points the paper makes about the study in general: The abundance of TCRs followed a power law with an exponent that differed between naive and memory subsets yet stayed consistent across the three individuals. A clonotype was defined as a single alpha or beta chain sequence rather than as a paired alpha/beta receptor. After error correction, over 90% of naive TCR sequences appeared only once, giving much steeper abundance distributions than memory subsets. In both CD4 and CD8 cells, going from naive through CM, EM and EMRA, the Gini index went up while Shannon and inverse Simpson diversity went down. No ground truth was available to validate the repertoire findings for the naive and memory subsets. RNA-based TCR counts may be affected by expression changes linked to T cell activation and differentiation.

According to the germline V gene (reference sequence), CDR1 reads DFQATT and CDR2 reads SNEGSKA. V lost 0 bases and J lost 3 bases, and the count of bases not matched to a germline gene is 4. Taken from cysteine to phenylalanine, the CDR3 has 15 residues. Only CDR3 DNA is held: 45 bases, read in frame from base 1. With regard to this clonotype: There is no known antigen for this receptor. Per-base qualities were not stored, and no clone one base away is much larger.

Libraries were made using UMI-ligation and nested PCR. To cover both TRBC1 and TRBC2, the beta constant-region primer consisted of an equimolar mix of two oligonucleotides. A single-stranded oligonucleotide carrying the SP2 primer and a 12-nucleotide UMI was ligated to the 3' end of the cDNA by T4 RNA ligase 1. The ligated cDNA went through four rounds of PCR with nested alpha and beta constant-region primers together with the SP2 primer. The ligation reaction was kept at 16 degrees C for roughly 18-24 hours. PCR2 was typically performed as a SYBR Green qPCR and was stopped at a predetermined threshold so that over-amplification was prevented. Agencourt AMPure XP magnetic beads were used for all purifications after the first. Library amounts were measured by Qubit and library quality was assessed on a TapeStation, where the main peak was expected at around 650 bp. Sequencing of the pooled libraries was done on an Illumina MiSeq using v2 2x251 paired-end kits, which typically yielded roughly 0.9-2.2 million reads per sample. Each sample was pooled at about 4 nM, and about 5-7% PhiX was included to help cluster recognition. Processing in the source paper ran as follows. Decombinator assigned V and J genes to Demultiplexor-processed FASTQ reads by tag matching, allowing a single base-pair mismatch. Collapsinator used UMIs to correct both sequencing errors and frequency errors arising from PCR heterogeneity. CDR3Translator translated TCRs and extracted CDR3s from the conserved cysteine to the FGXG phenylalanine, flagging non-productive sequences. Gini, Shannon entropy and inverse Simpson indices were computed after subsampling the repertoires to the same number of UMI-defined TCRs. Power-law fits to clonotype abundance distributions were performed by maximum likelihood within the linear range. For one naive CD8 sample, the pipeline and MIGEC produced similar UMI counts, unique TCR numbers and clonal distributions. A set of 7,322 CMV-associated CDR3 sequences, compiled from VDJdb and a published dataset, was used to search the repertoires. The public reads were reanalyzed by TCRdb: fastp trimming at Q25, MiXCR alignment, in-frame beta chains only. Under each unique CDR3 protein, matching rows form one entry showing the most common genes and DNA. TCRdb, rather than the study authors, made the V and J calls. Recorded for this sample are 70,000 to 95,000 distinct CDR3 sequences; about 6.5% of them occurred a single time. In total, the top ten clones hold 1.5% to 2% of the sample.

From the second PCR step onward, the TCR alpha chain libraries and the TCR beta chain libraries were amplified separately. To determine each donor's CMV status, fresh PBMCs were stimulated overnight with CMV viral lysate, and IFNgamma production from CD4+ T cells was then assessed. CD4 T cells were positively selected with Miltenyi beads, followed by positive selection of CD8 T cells from the CD4-negative fraction. Cells stained for CD3, CD4, CD8, CD45RA, CD27 and a live/dead dye were sorted on a BD Aria II into four subsets by CD45RA and CD27. A few healthy volunteers provided blood, and the blood of each volunteer was split into CD4 and CD8 T cells and then into four differentiation subsets. Roughly 120 ml of peripheral blood was taken from each donor, and PBMC were separated by density-gradient centrifugation on Ficoll-Paque PLUS. Sorted cells were lysed in RLT buffer, after which RNA was extracted using a Qiagen RNeasy kit and stored at -80 degrees C.

This sequence originates from a human donor in good health. The specimen was central memory CD4+ T cells from blood. Explained via the paper, the cell subset or site label denotes: central memory, CD45RA- CD27+. The chain was built from TRBV20-1 and TRBJ2-3, with TRBD2 matching 9 junction bases. The nucleotides are TGCAGTGCTAGAGATCCGCGGGAGGGGACAGATACGCAGTATTTT. Its protein is CSARDPREGTDTQYF.